The T cell receptor (beta chain) described here comes from a study of CD8 T cells in ankylosing spondylitis. Quantitative 5'-RACE with molecular barcodes was used to make the TCR beta libraries. TCRdb recomputed calls from the 5' RACE reads with MiXCR, one row per CDR3 protein. The profile covers about 340,000 distinct CDR3 sequences, with under 15% appearing a single time and around 0.99% taken by the ten largest. This clonotype occurred a few times. Its specificity is unknown. Study outcomes and limitations: From matched ankylosing spondylitis synovial fluid, disease-linked clones were reportedly recovered at significantly enriched levels. Blood from ankylosing spondylitis patients appeared to carry a characteristic roughly 8-variant TCR beta motif.

The TCR sequence derives from a male donor with ankylosing spondylitis or in good health (not recorded which). The sample consisted of blood, either unsorted or a sorted T cell fraction (not recorded which).

The CDR3 DNA sequence: TGCGCCAGCAGCCACCCTCAAGAGACCCAGTACTTC. This encodes CASSHPQETQYF. This chain connects TRBV4-1 to TRBJ2-5, with D unclear. The CDR3 loop spans 12 amino acids. Germline CDR1 and CDR2: MGHRA and YSYEKL. V dropped 3 bases and J dropped 2 bases, with 4 bases sitting between them.